This T cell receptor beta chain was observed in a study of tumor-infiltrating lymphocytes in primary liver carcinoma. With 3 bases clipped from V and 2 bases from J, the junction kept 12 bases outside the gene matches. CDR1 is SGHAT and CDR2 is FQNNGV in the germline V gene. This CDR3 comprises 18 residues. cDNA specific to TCR beta was made from 500 ng of total RNA, with a constant-region primer employed for priming. Sequencing libraries for TCR beta derived from three nested multiplex PCR rounds that used slightly modified ARM-PCR. Primers for the first two PCR rounds were TRBV1-TRBV30 forward primers and a C-beta reverse primer (roughly 10 cycles per round). TCRdb analysed the multiplex PCR reads with MiXCR anew, one entry per CDR3 protein. The sample contains more than 45,000 distinct CDR3 sequences, 70% to 80% of which appear only once. Co-extraction yielded RNA and DNA from around 20-30 mg of unsorted bulk tissue.

The material sequenced was liver tumor tissue from sampling region 3. Subset denoted: tumor region T3, left-lateral pole. The rearrangement joins TRBV11-2 to TRBJ2-3; 9 bases agree with TRBD1. The receptor's source is a middle-aged man with primary liver carcinoma and hepatitis B virus infection. CDR3 nucleotide sequence: TGTGCCAGCAGCTTTTCCCCTAGGACAGGGGTTTACACAGATACGCAGTATTTT. Its translation: CASSFSPRTGVYTDTQYF.